This TCR beta chain was retrieved from a study of T cell responses to AZD1222 COVID-19 vaccine. Germline CDR1 and CDR2: LNHDA and SQIVND (reference sequence). The CDR3 sequence is 15 residues long. Trimming removed 8 bases from V and 3 bases from J, with 16 bases in between. A word on this clone: Its antigen is as yet unknown.

Study-wide results and limits: Donors were mostly white British, more females; clonal diversity possibly underestimated. Repertoires in all cases were sampled only once the peak T cell response had passed. Dominant at 160-218 and 743-854, vaccine-associated CD4 TCRs also spanned spike.

The table came from immunoSEQ multiplex PCR; TCRdb's copy has only in-frame clones and leaves some out. The sample yields approximately 99,000 clones, around 84% seen once. This specimen consisted of peripheral blood, obtained on day 0 of AZD1222 vaccination. The clonotype originates from an adult in good health. V usage is TRBV19 and J usage is TRBJ2-2; TRBD1 might be the D (5 bases). The CDR3 region is CASLTGAGDTGELFF. In DNA, the CDR3 is TGTGCCAGTCTTACAGGTGCTGGGGACACCGGGGAGCTGTTTTTT.